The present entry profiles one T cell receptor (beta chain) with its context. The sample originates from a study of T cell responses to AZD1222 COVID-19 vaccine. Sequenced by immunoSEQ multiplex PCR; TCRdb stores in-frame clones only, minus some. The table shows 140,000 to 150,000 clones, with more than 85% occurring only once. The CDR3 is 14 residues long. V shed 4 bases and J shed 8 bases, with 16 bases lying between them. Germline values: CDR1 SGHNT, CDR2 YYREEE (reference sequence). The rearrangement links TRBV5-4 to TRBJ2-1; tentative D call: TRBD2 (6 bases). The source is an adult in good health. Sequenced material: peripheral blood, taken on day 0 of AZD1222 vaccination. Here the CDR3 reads CASSPGLQSDEQFF. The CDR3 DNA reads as TGTGCCAGCAGCCCGGGACTCCAGTCGGATGAGCAGTTCTTC. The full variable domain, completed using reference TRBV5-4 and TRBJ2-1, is ETGVTQSPTHLIKTRGQQVTLRCSSQSGHNTVSWYQQALGQGPQFIFQYYREEENGRGNFPPRFSGLQFPNYSSELNVNALELDDSALYLCASSPGLQSDEQFFGPGTRLTVL.